This T cell receptor (beta chain) emerged from a study of T cells in Graves' hyperthyroidism and ophthalmopathy. Worth noting for this clonotype: Antigen specificity is unknown.

The study excluded patients with uncontrolled infection, other autoimmune disease, pregnancy or lactation. CDR1 is MDHEN and CDR2 is SYDVKM in the germline V gene. Unmatched junction bases numbered 6, after V lost 4 bases and J lost 2 bases. The CDR3 length is 15 residues. TCR beta CDR3 regions were amplified from RNA transcripts. During a first-round RT-PCR of the TCR CDR3, the HTBI primer set was used. One entry per CDR3 protein results from TCRdb running MiXCR on the multiplex PCR reads. In the table there are 450,000 to 650,000 distinct CDR3 sequences, less than 25% of which are singletons. Points from the study as a whole: Stable hyperthyroidism was told apart from ophthalmopathy by a model built on 13 V-J features.

The sample consisted of blood. The clonotype was recovered from a man aged 18 to 29 with Graves' hyperthyroidism. The rearrangement links TRBV28 to TRBJ2-7; TRBD2 aligns across 9 bases. CDR3 loop: CASSSGLAPTYEQYF. CDR3 in DNA: TGTGCCAGCAGTTCCGGACTAGCGCCTACCTACGAGCAGTACTTC.